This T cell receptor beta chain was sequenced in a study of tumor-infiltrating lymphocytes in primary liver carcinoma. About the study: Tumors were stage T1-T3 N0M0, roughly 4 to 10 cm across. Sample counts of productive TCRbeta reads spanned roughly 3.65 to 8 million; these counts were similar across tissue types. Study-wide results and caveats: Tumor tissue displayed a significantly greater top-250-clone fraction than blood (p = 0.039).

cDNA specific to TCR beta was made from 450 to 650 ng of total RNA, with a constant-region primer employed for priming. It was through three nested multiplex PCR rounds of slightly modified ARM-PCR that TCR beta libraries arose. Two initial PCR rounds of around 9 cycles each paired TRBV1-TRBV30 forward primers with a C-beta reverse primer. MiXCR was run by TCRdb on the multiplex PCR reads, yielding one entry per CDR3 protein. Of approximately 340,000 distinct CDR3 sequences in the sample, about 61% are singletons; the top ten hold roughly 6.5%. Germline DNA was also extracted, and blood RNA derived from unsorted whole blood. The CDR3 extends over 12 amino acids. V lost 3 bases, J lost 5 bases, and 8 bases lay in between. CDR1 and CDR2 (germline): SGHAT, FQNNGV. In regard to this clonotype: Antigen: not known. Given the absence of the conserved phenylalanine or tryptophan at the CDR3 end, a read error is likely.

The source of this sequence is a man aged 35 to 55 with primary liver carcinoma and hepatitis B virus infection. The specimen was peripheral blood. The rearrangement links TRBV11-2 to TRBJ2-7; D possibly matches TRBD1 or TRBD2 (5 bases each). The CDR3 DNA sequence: TGTGCCAGCAGCTTGCAGGGACACGAGCAGTACTTG. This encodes CASSLQGHEQYL.